This T cell receptor (beta chain) was obtained from a study of OX40 agonist ivuxolimab in advanced cancers. Study background: Patients receiving dose escalation had hepatocellular carcinoma, melanoma, renal cell or head and neck cancer. Of mixed ages from 23 to 79 and averaging around 60 years, the group was almost 85% male.

Germline CDR1 MGHRA, CDR2 YSYEKL. V was clipped by 0 bases and J by 0 bases, with 5 bases between them. The CDR3 covers 15 residues. A note on this clone: Its antigen is still unknown.

Produced via immunoSEQ multiplex PCR; TCRdb's table is partial and in-frame only. The data contain 60,000 or so clones, 94% of them singletons. Notes on the study in general: In the expanded peripheral T cells, antigen specificity was never determined.

Sequences were derived from CD4+ or CD8+ T cells sorted from blood, sampled in a trial of the OX40 agonist ivuxolimab. This sequence was found in an adult with an advanced solid tumor such as melanoma, head and neck, liver or kidney cancer. This chain uses TRBV4-1 with TRBJ1-4; no clear D. The CDR3 bases are TGCGCCAGCAGCCAAGATGGTGCAACTAATGAAAAACTGTTTTTT. Amino acid sequence: CASSQDGATNEKLFF.